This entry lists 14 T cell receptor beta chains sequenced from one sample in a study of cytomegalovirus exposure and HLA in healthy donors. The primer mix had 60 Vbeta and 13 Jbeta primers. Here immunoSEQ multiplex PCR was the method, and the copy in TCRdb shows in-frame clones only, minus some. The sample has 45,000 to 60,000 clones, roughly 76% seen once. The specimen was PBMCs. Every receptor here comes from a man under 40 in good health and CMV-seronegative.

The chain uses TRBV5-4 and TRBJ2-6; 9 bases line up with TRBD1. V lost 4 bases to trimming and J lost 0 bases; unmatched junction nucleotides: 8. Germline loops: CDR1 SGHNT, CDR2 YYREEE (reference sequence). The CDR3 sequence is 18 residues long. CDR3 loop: CASSSRDRARSGANVLTF. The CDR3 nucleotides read TGTGCCAGCAGCAGCCGGGACAGGGCCCGCTCTGGGGCCAACGTCCTGACTTTC.

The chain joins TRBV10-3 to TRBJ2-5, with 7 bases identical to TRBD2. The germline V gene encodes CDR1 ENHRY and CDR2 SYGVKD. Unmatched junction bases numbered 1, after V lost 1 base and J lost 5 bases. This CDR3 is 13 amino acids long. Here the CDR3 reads CAISELGGETQYF. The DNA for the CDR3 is TGTGCCATCAGTGAGTTGGGGGGGGAGACCCAGTACTTC.

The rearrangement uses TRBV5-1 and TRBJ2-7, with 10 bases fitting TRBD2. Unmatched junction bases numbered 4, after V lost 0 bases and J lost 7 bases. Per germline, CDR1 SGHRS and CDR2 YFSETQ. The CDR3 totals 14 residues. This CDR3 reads CASSLEGSGREQYF. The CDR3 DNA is TGCGCCAGCAGCTTGGAAGGTAGCGGGAGGGAGCAGTACTTC.

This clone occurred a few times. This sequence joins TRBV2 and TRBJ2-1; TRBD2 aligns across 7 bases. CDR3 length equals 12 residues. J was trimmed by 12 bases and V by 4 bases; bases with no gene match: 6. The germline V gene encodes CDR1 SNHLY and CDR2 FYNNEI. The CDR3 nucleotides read TGTGCCAGCAGTGTACGAGCGGGAATGCAGTTCTTC. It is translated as CASSVRAGMQFF. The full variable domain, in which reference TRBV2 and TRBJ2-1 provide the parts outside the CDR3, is EPEVTQTPSHQVTQMGQEVILRCVPISNHLYFYWYRQILGQKVEFLVSFYNNEISEKSEIFDDQFSVERPDGSNFTLKIRSTKLEDSAMYFCASSVRAGMQFFGPGTRLTVL.

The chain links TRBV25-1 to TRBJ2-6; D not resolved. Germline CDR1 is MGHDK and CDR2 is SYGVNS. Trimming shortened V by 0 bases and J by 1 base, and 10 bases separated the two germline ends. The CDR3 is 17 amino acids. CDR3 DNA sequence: TGTGCCAGCAGTGAATATTTAAGAGGTTCTGGGGCCAACGTCCTGACTTTC. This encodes CASSEYLRGSGANVLTF.

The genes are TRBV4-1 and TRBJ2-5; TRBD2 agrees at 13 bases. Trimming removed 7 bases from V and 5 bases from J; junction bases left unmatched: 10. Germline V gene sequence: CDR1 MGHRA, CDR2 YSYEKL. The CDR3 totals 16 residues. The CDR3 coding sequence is TGCGCCAGCATGGGGTGGACTAGCGGGAGTGGCGAGACCCAGTACTTC. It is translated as CASMGWTSGSGETQYF.

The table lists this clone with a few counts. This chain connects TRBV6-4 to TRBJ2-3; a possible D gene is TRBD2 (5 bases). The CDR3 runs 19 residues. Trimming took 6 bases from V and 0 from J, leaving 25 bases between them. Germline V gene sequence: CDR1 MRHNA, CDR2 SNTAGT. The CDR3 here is CASSNQKQAAELSTDTQYF. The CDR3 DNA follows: TGTGCCAGCAGCAACCAAAAACAAGCGGCGGAGCTTAGCACAGATACGCAGTATTTT.

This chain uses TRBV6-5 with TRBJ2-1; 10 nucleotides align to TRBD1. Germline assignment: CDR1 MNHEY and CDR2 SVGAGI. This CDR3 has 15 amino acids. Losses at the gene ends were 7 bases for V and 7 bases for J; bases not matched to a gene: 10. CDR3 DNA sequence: TGTGCCAGCACGGTGAGGACAGGGGGGAATAATGAGCAGTTCTTC. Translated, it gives CASTVRTGGNNEQFF.

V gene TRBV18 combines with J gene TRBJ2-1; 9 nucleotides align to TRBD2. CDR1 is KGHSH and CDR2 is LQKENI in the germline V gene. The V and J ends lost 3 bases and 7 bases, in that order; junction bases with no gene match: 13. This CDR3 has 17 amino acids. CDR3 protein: CASSPPLLAGGQNEQFF. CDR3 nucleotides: TGTGCCAGCTCACCCCCGCTCCTCGCGGGAGGGCAAAATGAGCAGTTCTTC.

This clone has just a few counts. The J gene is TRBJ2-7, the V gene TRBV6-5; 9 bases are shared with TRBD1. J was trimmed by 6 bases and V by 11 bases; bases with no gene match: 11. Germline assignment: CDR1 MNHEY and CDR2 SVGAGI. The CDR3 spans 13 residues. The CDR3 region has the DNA TGTGCCTGCTCCGGGACAGGGTTGTTCGAGCAGTACTTC. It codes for CACSGTGLFEQYF.

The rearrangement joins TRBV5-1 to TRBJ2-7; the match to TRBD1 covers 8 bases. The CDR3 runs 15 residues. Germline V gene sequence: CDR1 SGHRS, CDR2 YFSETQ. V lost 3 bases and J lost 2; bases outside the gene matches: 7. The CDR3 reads CASSWGQVYAYEQYF. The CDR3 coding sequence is TGCGCCAGCAGCTGGGGACAGGTATATGCCTACGAGCAGTACTTC.

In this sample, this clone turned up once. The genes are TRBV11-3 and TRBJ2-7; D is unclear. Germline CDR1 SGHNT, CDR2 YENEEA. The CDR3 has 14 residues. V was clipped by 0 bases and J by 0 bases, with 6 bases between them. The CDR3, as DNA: TGTGCCAGCAGCTTAGATGCTAGCTCCTACGAGCAGTACTTC. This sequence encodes CASSLDASSYEQYF. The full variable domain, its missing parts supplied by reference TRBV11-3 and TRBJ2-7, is EAGVVQSPRYKIIEKKQPVAFWCNPISGHNTLYWYLQNLGQGPELLIRYENEEAVDDSQLPKDRFSAERLKGVDSTLKIQPAELGDSAVYLCASSLDASSYEQYFGPGTRLTVT.

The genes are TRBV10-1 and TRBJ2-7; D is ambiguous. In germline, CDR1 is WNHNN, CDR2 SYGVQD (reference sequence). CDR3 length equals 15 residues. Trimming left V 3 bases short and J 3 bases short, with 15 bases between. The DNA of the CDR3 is TGCGCCAGCAGTGATATCGCAGGCGTTCGCTACGAGCAGTACTTC. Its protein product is CASSDIAGVRYEQYF.

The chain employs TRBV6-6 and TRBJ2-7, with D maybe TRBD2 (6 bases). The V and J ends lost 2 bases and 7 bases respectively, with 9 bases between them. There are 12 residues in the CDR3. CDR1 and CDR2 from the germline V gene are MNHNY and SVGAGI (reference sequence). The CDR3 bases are TGTGCCAGCAGTTACGCAGGGAGGGAGCAGTACTTC. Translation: CASSYAGREQYF.